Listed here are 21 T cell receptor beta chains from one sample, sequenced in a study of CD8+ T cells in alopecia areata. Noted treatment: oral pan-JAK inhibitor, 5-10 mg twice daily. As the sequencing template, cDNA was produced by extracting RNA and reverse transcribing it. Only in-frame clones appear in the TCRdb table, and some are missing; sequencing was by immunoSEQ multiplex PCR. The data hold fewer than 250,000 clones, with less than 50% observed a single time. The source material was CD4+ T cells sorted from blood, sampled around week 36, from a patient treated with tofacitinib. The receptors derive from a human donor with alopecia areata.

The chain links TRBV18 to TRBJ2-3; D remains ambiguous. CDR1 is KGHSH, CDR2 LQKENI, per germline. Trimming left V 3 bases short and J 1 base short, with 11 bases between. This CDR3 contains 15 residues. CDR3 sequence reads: CASSPYARRTDTQYF. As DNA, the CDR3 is TGTGCCAGCTCACCTTATGCCCGGCGCACAGATACGCAGTATTTT.

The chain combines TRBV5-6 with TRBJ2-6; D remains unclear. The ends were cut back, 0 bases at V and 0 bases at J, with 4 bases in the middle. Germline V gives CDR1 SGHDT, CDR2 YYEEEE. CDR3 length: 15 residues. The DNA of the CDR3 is TGTGCCAGCAGCTTGGTATTCTCTGGGGCCAACGTCCTGACTTTC. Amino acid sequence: CASSLVFSGANVLTF.

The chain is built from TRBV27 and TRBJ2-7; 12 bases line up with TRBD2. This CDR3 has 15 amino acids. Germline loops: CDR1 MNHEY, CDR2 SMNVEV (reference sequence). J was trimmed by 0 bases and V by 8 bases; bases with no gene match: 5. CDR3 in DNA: TGTGCCAGCCCCCGGACTAGCGGGATCTCCTACGAGCAGTACTTC. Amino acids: CASPRTSGISYEQYF.

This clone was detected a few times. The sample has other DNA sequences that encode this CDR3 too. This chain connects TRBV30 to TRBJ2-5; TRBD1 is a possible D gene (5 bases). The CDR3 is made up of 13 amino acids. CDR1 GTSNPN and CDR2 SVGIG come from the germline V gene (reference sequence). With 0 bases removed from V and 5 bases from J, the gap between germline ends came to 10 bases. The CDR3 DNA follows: TGTGCCTGGAGTGTCCGACCAGGGGAGACCCAGTACTTC. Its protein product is CAWSVRPGETQYF.

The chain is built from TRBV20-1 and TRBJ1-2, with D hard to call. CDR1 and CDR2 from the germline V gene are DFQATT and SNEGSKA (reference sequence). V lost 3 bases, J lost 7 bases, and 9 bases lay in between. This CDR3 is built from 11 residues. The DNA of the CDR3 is TGCAGTGCTAGTGGGAGACTTGGCTACACCTTC. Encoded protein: CSASGRLGYTF.

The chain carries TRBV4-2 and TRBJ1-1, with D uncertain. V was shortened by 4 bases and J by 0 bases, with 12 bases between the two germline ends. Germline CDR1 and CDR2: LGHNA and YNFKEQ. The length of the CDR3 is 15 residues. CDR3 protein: CASSPKRTVNTEAFF. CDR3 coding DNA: TGTGCCAGCAGCCCCAAACGGACGGTGAACACTGAAGCTTTCTTT.

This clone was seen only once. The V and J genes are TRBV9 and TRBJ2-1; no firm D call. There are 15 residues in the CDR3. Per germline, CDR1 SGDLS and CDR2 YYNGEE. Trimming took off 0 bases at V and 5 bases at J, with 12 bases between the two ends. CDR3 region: CASSVGIAIHNEQFF. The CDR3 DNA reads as TGTGCCAGCAGCGTAGGGATAGCTATCCACAATGAGCAGTTCTTC.

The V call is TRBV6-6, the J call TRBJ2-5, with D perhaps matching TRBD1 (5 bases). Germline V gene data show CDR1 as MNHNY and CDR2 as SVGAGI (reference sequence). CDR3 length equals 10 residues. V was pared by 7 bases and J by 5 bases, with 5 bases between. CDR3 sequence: CASKGETQYF. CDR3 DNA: TGTGCCAGCAAGGGGGAGACCCAGTACTTC.

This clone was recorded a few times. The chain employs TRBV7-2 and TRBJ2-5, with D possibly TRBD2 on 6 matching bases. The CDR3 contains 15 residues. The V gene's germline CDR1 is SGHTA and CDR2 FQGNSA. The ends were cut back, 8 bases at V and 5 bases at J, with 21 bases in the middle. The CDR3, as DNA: TGTGCCAGCGGGATGACTAGGGAGCGATGGGAGACCCAGTACTTC. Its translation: CASGMTRERWETQYF.

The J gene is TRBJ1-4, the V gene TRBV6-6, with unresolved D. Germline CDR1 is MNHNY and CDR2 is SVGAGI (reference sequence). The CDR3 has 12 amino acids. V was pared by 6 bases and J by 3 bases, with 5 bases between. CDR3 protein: CASRSSNEKLFF. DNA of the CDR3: TGTGCCAGCAGGAGCTCTAATGAAAAACTGTTTTTT.

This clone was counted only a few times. The chain's CDR3 is CASSYRGQSYEQYF. CDR3 coding DNA: TGTGCCAGCAGTTATCGAGGACAGTCCTACGAGCAGTACTTC. The rearrangement joins TRBV6-5 to TRBJ2-7; tentative D call: TRBD1 (6 bases). The germline V gene has CDR1 MNHEY and CDR2 SVGAGI. The length of the CDR3 is 14 residues. V lost 3 bases, J lost 1 base, and 10 bases lay in between.

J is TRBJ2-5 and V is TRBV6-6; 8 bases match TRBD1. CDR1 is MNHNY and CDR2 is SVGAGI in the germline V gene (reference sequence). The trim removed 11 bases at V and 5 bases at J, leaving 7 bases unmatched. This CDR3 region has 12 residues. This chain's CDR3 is CASGGGSETQYF. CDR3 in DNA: TGTGCCTCAGGGGGCGGGTCGGAGACCCAGTACTTC.

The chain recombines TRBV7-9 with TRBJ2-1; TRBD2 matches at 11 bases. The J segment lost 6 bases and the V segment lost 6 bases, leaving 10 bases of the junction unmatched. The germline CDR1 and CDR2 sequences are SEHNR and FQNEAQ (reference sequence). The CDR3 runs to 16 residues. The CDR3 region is CASRQRSGTSGNEQFF. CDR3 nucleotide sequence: TGTGCCAGCAGACAGCGCTCCGGGACTAGCGGCAATGAGCAGTTCTTC.

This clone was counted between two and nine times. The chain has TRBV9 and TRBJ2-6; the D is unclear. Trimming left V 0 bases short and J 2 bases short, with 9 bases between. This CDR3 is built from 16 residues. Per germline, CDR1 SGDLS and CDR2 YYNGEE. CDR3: CASSVGASPGANVLTF. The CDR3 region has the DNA TGTGCCAGCAGCGTAGGTGCGAGTCCTGGGGCCAACGTCCTGACTTTC.

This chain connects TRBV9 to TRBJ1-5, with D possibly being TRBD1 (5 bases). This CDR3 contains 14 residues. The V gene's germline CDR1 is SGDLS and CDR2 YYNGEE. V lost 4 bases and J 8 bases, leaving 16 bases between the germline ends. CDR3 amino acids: CASSPGPGGKPQHF. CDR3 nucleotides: TGTGCCAGCAGCCCGGGGCCGGGAGGGAAGCCCCAGCATTTT.

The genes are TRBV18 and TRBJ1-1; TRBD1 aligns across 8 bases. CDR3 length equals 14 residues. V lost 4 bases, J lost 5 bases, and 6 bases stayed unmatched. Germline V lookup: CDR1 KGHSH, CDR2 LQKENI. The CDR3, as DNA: TGTGCCAGCTCACAGGGGACAGGCGGGACTGAAGCTTTCTTT. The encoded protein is CASSQGTGGTEAFF.

CDR3 in amino acids: CASSKDSTDTQYF. The CDR3 region has the DNA TGTGCCAGCAGTAAGGACAGCACAGATACGCAGTATTTT. The gene calls are TRBV28 and TRBJ2-3; no definite D call. Germline V gene sequence: CDR1 MDHEN, CDR2 SYDVKM. V lost 5 bases to trimming and J lost 0 bases, with 6 bases between them. CDR3 length equals 13 residues.

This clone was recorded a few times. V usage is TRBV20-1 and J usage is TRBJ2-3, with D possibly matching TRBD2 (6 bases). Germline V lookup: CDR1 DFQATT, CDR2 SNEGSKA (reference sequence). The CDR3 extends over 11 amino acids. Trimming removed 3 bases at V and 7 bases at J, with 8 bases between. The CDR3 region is CSASGSYTQYF. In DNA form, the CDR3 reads TGCAGTGCTAGCGGGAGTTATACGCAGTATTTT.

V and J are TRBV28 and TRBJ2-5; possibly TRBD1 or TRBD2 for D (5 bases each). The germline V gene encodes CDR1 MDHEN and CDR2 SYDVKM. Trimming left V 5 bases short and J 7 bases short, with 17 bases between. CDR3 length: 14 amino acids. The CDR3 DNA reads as TGTGCCAGCAGTCAGATTCGGGGACCGGGGACCCAGTACTTC. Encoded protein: CASSQIRGPGTQYF. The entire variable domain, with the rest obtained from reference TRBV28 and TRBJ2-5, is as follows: DVKVTQSSRYLVKRTGEKVFLECVQDMDHENMFWYRQDPGLGLRLIYFSYDVKMKEKGDIPEGYSVSREKKERFSLILESASTNQTSMYLCASSQIRGPGTQYFGPGTRLLVL.

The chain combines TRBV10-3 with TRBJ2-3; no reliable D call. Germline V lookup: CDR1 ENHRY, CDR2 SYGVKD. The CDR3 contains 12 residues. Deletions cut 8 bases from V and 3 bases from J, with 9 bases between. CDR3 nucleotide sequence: TGTGCCATCGGTCGAGAGACAGATACGCAGTATTTT. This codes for CAIGRETDTQYF.

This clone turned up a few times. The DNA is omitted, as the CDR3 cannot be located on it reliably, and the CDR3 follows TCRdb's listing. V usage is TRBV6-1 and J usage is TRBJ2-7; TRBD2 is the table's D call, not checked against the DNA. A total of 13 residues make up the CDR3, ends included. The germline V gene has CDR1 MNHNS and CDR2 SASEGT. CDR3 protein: CASSSSTTGEQYF.